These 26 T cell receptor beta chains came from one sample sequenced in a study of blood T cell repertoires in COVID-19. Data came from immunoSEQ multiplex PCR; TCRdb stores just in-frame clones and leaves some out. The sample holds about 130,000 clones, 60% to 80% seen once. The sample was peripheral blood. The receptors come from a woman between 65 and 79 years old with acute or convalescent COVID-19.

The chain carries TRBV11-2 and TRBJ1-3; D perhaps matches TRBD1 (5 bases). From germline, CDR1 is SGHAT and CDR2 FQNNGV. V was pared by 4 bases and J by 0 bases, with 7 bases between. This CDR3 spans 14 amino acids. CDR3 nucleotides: TGTGCCAGCAGCTGGGACTCCTCTGGAAACACCATATATTTT. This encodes CASSWDSSGNTIYF.

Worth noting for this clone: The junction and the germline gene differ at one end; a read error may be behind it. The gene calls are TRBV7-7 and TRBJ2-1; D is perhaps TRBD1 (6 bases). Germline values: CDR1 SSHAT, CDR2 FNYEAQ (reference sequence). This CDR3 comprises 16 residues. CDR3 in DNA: TGTGCTAGCAGCGCGCGCCGGGACACCCCCTACAATGAGCAGTTCTTC. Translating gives CASSARRDTPYNEQFF.

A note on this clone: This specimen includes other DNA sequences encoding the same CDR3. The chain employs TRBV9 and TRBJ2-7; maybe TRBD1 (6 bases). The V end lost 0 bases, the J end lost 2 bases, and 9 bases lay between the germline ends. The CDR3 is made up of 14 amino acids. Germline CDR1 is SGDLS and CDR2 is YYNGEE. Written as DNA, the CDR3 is TGTGCCAGCAGCGTAGGACAGGAAACCTACGAGCAGTACTTC. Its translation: CASSVGQETYEQYF.

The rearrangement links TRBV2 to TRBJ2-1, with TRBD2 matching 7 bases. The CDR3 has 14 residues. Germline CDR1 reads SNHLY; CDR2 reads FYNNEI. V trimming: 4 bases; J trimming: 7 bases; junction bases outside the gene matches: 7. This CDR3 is CASSVAGEANEQFF. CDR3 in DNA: TGTGCCAGCAGTGTCGCGGGAGAGGCTAATGAGCAGTTCTTC.

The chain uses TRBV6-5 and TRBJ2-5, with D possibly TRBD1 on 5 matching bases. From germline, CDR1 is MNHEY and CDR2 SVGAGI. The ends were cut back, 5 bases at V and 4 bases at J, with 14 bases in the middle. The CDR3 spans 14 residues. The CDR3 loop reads CASSPGHGRETQYF. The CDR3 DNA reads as TGTGCCAGCAGTCCAGGACATGGACGAGAGACCCAGTACTTC.

The CDR3 DNA follows: TGTGCCAGCAGTTTGCAGATTCGCACAGATACGCAGTATTTT. This codes for CASSLQIRTDTQYF. The chain joins TRBV27 to TRBJ2-3; no clear D gene. V shed 3 bases and J shed 1 base, with 8 bases lying between them. Germline CDR1 reads MNHEY; CDR2 reads SMNVEV (reference sequence). CDR3 length: 14 amino acids.

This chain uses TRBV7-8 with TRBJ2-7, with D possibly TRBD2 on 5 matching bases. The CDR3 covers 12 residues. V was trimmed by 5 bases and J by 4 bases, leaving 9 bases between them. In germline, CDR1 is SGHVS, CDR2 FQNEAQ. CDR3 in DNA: TGTGCCAGCAGCCGTAGCGAGTACGAGCAGTACTTC. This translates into CASSRSEYEQYF.

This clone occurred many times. The chain's CDR3 is CASSLAVGAGDEKLFF. The CDR3 DNA sequence: TGCGCCAGCAGCTTGGCCGTGGGCGCAGGGGATGAAAAACTGTTTTTT. V gene TRBV5-1 combines with J gene TRBJ1-4; the D gene is possibly TRBD1 (6 bases). From germline, CDR1 is SGHRS and CDR2 YFSETQ. The CDR3 runs 16 residues. Trimming stripped 0 bases from V and 6 bases from J, with 15 bases between.

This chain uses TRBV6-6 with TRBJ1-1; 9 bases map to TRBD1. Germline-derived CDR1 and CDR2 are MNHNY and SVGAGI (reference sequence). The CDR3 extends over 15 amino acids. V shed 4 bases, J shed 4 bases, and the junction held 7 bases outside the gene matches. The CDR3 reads CASSSPGQGITEAFF. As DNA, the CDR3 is TGTGCCAGCAGTTCGCCGGGACAGGGTATCACTGAAGCTTTCTTT.

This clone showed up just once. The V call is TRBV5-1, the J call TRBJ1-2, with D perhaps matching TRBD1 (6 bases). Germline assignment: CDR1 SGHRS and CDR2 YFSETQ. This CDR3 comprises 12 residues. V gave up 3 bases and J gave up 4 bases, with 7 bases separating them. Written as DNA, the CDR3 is TGCGCCAGCAGCTCGGACAGCTATGGCTACACCTTC. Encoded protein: CASSSDSYGYTF.

In DNA form, the CDR3 reads TGTGCCAGCAGCCAAGATAGCGTCGGGGAGCTGTTTTTT. It is translated as CASSQDSVGELFF. The chain recombines TRBV3-1 (or the pseudogene TRBV3-2) with TRBJ2-2; a weak D match, TRBD2 (5 bases). CDR1 LGHDT and CDR2 YNNKEL come from the germline V gene (reference sequence). Trimming removed 0 bases at V and 7 bases at J, with 6 bases between. The CDR3 is 13 residues long.

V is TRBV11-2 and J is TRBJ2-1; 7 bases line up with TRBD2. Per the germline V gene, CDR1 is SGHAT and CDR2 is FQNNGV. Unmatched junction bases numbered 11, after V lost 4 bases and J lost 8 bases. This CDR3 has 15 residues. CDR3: CASSYWTSDIHEQFF. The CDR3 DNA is TGTGCCAGCAGCTACTGGACTAGTGACATACATGAGCAGTTCTTC.

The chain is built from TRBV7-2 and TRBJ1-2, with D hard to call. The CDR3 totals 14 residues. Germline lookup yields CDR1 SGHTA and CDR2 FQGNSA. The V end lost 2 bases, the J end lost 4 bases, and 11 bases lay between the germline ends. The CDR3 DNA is TGTGCCAGCAGCTTATCGGCAGAGGGCTATGGCTACACCTTC. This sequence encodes CASSLSAEGYGYTF.

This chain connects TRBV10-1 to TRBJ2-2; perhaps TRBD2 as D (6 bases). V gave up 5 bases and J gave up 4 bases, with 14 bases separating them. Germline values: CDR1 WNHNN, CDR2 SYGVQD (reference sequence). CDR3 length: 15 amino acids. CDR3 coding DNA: TGCGCCAGCAGTCCCCTGGGGGGTCGCACCGGGGAGCTGTTTTTT. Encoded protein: CASSPLGGRTGELFF.

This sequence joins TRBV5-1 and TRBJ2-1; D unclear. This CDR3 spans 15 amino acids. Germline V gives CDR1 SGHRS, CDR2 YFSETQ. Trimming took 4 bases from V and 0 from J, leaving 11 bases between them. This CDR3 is CASSPRFVSYNEQFF. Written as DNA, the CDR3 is TGCGCCAGCAGCCCCAGATTTGTCTCCTACAATGAGCAGTTCTTC.

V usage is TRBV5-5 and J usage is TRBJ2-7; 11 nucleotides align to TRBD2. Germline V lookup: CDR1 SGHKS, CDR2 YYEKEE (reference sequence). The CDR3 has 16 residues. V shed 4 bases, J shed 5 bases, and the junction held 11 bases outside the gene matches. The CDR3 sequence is CASSLLFSGRADEQYF. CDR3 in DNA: TGTGCCAGCAGCCTATTATTTAGCGGGAGGGCCGACGAGCAGTACTTC.

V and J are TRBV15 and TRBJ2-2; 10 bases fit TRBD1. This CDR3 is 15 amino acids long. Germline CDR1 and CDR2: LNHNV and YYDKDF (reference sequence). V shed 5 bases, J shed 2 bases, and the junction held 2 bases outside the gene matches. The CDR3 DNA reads TGTGCCACCAGCGGACAGGGGGGAAACACCGGGGAGCTGTTTTTT. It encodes CATSGQGGNTGELFF.

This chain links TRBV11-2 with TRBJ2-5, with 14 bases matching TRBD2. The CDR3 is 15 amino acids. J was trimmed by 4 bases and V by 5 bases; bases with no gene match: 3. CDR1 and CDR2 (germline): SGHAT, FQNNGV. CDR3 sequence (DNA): TGTGCCAGCAGCCTGGGGACTAGCGGGAGAGAGACCCAGTACTTC. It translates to CASSLGTSGRETQYF.

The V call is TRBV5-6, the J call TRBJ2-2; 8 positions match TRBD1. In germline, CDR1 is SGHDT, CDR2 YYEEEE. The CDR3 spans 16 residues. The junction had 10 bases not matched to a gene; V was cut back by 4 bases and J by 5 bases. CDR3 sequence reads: CASSPSGQASTGELFF. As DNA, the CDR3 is TGTGCCAGCAGCCCTTCGGGACAGGCGTCTACCGGGGAGCTGTTTTTT.

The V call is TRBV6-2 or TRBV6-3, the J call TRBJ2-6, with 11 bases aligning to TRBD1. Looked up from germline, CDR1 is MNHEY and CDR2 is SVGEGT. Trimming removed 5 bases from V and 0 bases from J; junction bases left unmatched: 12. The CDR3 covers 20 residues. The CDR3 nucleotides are TGTGCCAGCAGTGCGGCAGGGCCCGGGACAGGGGGCTCTGGGGCCAACGTCCTGACTTTC. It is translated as CASSAAGPGTGGSGANVLTF.

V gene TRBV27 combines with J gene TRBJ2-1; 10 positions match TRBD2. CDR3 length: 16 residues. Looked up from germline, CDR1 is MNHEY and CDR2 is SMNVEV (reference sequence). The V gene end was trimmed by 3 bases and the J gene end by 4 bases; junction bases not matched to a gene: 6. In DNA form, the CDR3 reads TGTGCCAGCAGTTTCATGCTAGCGGGAGTTTACAATGAGCAGTTCTTC. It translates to CASSFMLAGVYNEQFF.

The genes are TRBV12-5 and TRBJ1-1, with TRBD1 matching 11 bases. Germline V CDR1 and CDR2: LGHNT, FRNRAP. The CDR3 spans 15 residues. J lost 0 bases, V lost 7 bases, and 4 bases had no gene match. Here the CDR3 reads CASEDRGRLNTEAFF. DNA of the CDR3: TGTGCTAGTGAGGACAGGGGGCGGCTGAACACTGAAGCTTTCTTT.

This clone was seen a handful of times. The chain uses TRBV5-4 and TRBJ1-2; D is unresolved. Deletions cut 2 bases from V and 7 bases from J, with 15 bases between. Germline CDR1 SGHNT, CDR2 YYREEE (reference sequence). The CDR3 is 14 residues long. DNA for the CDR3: TGTGCCAGCAGCTTCAGTGAGGCCCCCGGTGGCTACACCTTC. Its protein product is CASSFSEAPGGYTF.

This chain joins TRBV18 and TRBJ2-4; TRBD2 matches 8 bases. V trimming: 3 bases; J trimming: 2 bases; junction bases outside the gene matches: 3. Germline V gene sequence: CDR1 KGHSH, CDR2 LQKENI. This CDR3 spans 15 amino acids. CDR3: CASSPGGATKNIQYF. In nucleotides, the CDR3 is TGTGCCAGCTCACCCGGGGGGGCAACCAAAAACATTCAGTACTTC. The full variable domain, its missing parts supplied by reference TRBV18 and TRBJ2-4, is NAGVMQNPRHLVRRRGQEARLRCSPMKGHSHVYWYRQLPEEGLKFMVYLQKENIIDESGMPKERFSAEFPKEGPSILRIQQVVRGDSAAYFCASSPGGATKNIQYFGAGTRLSVL.

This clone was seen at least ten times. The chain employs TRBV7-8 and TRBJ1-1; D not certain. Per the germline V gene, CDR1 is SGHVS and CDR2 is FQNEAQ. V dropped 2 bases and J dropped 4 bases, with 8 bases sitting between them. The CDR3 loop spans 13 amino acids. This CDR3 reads CASSLPQVTEAFF. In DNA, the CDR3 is TGTGCCAGCAGCTTACCCCAGGTCACTGAAGCTTTCTTT.

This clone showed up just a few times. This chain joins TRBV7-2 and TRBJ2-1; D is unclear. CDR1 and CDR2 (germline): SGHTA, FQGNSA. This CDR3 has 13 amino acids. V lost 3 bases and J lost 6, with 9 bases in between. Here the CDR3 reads CASSFSASNEQFF. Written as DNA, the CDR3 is TGTGCCAGCAGCTTCTCGGCTAGCAATGAGCAGTTCTTC.